This T cell receptor beta chain was observed in a study of PD-1 blockade in mismatch repair-deficient tumors. Measured with immunoSEQ multiplex PCR; TCRdb has only the in-frame clones, and not every one. The repertoire holds more than 85,000 clones, with 82% as singletons. CDR3 length: 15 amino acids. Germline V gene lookup returns CDR1 SGHRS and CDR2 YFSETQ. The V end lost 2 bases, the J end lost 1 base, and 11 bases lay between the germline ends. This TCR was recovered from an adult with mismatch repair-deficient cancer. Here the sequenced sample was peripheral blood, taken around 8 months after starting pembrolizumab. The chain joins TRBV5-1 to TRBJ2-3; D not certain. The CDR3 region has the DNA TGCGCCAGCAGCTTTTTGGGCTCTGGCACAGATACGCAGTATTTT. Encoded protein: CASSFLGSGTDTQYF.